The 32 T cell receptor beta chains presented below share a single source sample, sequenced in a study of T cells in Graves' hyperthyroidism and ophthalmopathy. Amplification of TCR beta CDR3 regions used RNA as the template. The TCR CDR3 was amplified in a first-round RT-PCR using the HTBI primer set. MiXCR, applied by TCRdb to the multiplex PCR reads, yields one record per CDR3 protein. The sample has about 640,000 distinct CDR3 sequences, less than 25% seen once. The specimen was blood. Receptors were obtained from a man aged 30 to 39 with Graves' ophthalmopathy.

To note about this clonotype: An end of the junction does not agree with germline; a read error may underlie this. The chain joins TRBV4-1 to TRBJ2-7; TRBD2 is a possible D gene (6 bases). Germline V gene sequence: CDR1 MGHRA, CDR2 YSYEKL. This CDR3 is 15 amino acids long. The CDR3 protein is CASSQFYGGPYEQYF. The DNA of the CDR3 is TGTGCCAGCAGCCAATTTTACGGGGGACCCTACGAGCAGTACTTC.

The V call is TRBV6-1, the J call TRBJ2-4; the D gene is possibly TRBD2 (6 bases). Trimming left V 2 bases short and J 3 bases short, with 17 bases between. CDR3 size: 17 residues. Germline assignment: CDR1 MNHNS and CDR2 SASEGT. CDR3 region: CASSETGQRRVKNIQYF. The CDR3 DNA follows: TGTGCCAGCAGTGAAACGGGCCAACGGAGGGTCAAAAACATTCAGTACTTC.

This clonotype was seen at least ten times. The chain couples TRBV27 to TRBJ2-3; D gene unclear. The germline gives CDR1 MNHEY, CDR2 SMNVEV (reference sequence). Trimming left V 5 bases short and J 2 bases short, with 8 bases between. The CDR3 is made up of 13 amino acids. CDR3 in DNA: TGTGCCAGCAGTACCCGAGCCACAGATACGCAGTATTTT. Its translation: CASSTRATDTQYF.

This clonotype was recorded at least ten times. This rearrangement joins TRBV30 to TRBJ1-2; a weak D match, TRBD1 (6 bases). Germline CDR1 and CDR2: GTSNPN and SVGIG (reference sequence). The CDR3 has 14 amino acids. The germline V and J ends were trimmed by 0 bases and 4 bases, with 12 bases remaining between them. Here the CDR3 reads CAWSVNSQGYGYTF. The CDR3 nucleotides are TGTGCCTGGAGTGTTAATTCACAGGGCTATGGCTACACCTTC.

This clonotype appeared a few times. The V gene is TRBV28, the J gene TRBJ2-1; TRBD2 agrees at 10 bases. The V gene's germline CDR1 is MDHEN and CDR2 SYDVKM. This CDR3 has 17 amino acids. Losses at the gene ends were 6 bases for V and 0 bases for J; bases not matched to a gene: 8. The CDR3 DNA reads TGTGCCAGCAGGGGGCCTAGCGGGAGAATCTCCTACAATGAGCAGTTCTTC. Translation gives CASRGPSGRISYNEQFF.

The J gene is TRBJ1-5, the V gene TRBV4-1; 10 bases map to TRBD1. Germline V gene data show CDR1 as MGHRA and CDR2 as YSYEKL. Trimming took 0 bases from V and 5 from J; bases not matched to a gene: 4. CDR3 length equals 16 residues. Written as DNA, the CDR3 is TGCGCCAGCAGCCAAGAAGACAGGGGGCTATATCAGCCCCAGCATTTT. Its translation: CASSQEDRGLYQPQHF.

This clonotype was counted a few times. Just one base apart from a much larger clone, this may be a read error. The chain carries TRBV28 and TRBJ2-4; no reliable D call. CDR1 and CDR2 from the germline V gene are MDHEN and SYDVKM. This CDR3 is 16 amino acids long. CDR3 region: CASSLTIGWAKDIQYF. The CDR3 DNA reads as TGTGCCAGCAGTCTAACTATTGGTTGGGCCAAAGACATTCAGTACTTC.

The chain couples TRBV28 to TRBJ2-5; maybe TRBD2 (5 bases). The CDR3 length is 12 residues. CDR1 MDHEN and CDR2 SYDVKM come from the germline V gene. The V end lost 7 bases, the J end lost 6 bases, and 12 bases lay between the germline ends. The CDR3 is CASTVRGKTQYF. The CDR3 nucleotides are TGTGCCAGCACTGTCCGAGGGAAGACCCAGTACTTC. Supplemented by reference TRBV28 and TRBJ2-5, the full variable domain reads DVKVTQSSRYLVKRTGEKVFLECVQDMDHENMFWYRQDPGLGLRLIYFSYDVKMKEKGDIPEGYSVSREKKERFSLILESASTNQTSMYLCASTVRGKTQYFGPGTRLLVL.

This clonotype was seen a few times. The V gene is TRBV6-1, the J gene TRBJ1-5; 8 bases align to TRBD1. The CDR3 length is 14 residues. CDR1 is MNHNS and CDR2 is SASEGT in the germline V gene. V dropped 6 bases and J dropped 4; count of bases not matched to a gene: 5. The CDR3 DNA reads TGTGCCAGCAGCAGGGGACAGGAGAATCAGCCCCAGCATTTT. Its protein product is CASSRGQENQPQHF.

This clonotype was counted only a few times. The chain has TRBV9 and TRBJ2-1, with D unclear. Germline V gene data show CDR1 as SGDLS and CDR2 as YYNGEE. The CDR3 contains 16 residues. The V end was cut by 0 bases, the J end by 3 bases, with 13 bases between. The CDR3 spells CASSVGNPSHYNEQFF. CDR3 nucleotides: TGTGCCAGCAGCGTAGGGAACCCCTCCCACTACAATGAGCAGTTCTTC. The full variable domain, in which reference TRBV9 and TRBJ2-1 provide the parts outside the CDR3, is DSGVTQTPKHLITATGQRVTLRCSPRSGDLSVYWYQQSLDQGLQFLIQYYNGEERAKGNILERFSAQQFPDLHSELNLSSLELGDSALYFCASSVGNPSHYNEQFFGPGTRLTVL.

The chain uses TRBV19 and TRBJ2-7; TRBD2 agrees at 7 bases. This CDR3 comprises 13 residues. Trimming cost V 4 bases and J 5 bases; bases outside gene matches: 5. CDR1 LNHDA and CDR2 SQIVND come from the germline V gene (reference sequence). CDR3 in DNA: TGTGCCAGTAGTAGGACTAGAGGCCACGAGCAGTACTTC. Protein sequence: CASSRTRGHEQYF.

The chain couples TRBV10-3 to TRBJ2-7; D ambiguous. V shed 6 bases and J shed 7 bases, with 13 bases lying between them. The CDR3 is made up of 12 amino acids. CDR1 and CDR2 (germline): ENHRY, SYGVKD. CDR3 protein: CAISDLVTEQYF. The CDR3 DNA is TGTGCCATCAGCGACCTAGTCACTGAGCAGTACTTC.

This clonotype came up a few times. CDR3 bases: TGTGCCAGCAGCCTGAACAGGGTTGGGGTGCGGGACCACGGCACAGATACGCAGTATTTT. This translates into CASSLNRVGVRDHGTDTQYF. The chain joins TRBV7-2 to TRBJ2-3; the D call may be TRBD1 or TRBD2 (6 bases each). V lost 5 bases to trimming and J lost 1 base, with 28 bases between them. CDR3 length equals 20 residues. CDR1 and CDR2 from the germline V gene are SGHTA and FQGNSA.

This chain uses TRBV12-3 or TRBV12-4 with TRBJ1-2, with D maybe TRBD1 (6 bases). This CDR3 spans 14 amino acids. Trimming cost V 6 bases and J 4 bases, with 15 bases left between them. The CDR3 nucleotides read TGTGCCAGCAGCCATCCAGGGGTGCCCTATGGCTACACCTTC. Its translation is CASSHPGVPYGYTF.

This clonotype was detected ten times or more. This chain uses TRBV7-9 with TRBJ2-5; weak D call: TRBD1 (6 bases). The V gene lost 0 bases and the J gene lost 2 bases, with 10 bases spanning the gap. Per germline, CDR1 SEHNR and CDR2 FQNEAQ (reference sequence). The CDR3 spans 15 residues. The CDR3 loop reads CASSLAGRGQETQYF. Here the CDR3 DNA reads TGTGCCAGCAGCTTAGCGGGCAGGGGACAAGAGACCCAGTACTTC.

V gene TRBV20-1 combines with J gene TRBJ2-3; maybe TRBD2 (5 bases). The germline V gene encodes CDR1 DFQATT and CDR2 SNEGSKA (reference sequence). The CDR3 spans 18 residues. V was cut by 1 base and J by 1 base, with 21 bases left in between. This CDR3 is CSARVFGKGHGGTDTQYF. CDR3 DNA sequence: TGCAGTGCTAGAGTCTTCGGGAAAGGCCATGGCGGCACAGATACGCAGTATTTT.

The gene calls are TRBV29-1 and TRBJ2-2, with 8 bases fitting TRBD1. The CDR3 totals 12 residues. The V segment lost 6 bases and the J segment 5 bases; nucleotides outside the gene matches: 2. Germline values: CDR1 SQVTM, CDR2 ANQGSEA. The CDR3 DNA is TGCAGCGTAACAGGGGGTACCGGGGAGCTGTTTTTT. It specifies CSVTGGTGELFF.

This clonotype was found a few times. DNA for the CDR3: TGTGCCAGCAAGGGGAGAATACAAGAGACCCAGTACTTC. Translated: CASKGRIQETQYF. This rearrangement joins TRBV28 to TRBJ2-5; D possibly uses TRBD1 or TRBD2 (5 bases each). The CDR3 covers 13 residues. Germline V lookup: CDR1 MDHEN, CDR2 SYDVKM. Trimming cost V 7 bases and J 2 bases, with 11 bases left between them.

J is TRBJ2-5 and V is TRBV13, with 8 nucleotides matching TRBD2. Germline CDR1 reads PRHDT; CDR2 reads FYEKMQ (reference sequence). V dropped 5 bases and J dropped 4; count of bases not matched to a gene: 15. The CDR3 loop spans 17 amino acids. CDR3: CASSKGSERELGETQYF. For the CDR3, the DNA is TGTGCCAGCAGCAAAGGGAGCGAGCGGGAGTTGGGAGAGACCCAGTACTTC.

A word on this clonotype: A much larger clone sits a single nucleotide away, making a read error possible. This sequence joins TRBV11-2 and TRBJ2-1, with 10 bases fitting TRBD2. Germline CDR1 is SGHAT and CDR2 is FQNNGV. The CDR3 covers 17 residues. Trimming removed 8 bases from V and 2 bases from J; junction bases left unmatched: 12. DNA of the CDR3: TGTGCCAGCGGGCTTTCTAGCGGGGGAAGCCCCTACAATGAGCAGTTCTTC. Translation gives CASGLSSGGSPYNEQFF.

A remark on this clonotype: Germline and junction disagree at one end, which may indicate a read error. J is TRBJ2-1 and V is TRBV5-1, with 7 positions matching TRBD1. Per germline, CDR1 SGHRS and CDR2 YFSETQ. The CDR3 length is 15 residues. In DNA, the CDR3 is TGTGCCAGCAGCGTGGTTGAAGGGGGCCTCAGTGAGCAGTTCTTC. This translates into CASSVVEGGLSEQFF.

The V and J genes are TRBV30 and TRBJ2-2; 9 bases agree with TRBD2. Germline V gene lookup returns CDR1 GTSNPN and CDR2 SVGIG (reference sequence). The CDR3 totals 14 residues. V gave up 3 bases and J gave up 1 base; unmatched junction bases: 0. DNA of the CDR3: TGTGCCTGGAGGACTAGCGGGAACACCGGGGAGCTGTTTTTT. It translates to CAWRTSGNTGELFF.

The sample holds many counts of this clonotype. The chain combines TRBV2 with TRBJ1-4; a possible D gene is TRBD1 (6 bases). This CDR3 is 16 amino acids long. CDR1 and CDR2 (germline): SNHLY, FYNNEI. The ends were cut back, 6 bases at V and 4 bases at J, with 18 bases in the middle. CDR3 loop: CASSAPRDNFNEKLFF. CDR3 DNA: TGTGCCAGCAGCGCCCCCCGGGACAACTTTAATGAAAAACTGTTTTTT.

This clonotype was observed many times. The CDR3 DNA is TGTGCCAGCAGTCACTTTATAGCGGGAGCCCACAATGAGCAGTTCTTC. Its translation: CASSHFIAGAHNEQFF. V is TRBV28 and J is TRBJ2-1; 9 nucleotides match TRBD2. The V and J ends lost 5 bases and 5 bases, in that order; junction bases with no gene match: 10. Germline CDR1 MDHEN, CDR2 SYDVKM. This CDR3 has 16 amino acids. Based on the CDR3 plus reference TRBV28 and TRBJ2-1, the full variable domain is DVKVTQSSRYLVKRTGEKVFLECVQDMDHENMFWYRQDPGLGLRLIYFSYDVKMKEKGDIPEGYSVSREKKERFSLILESASTNQTSMYLCASSHFIAGAHNEQFFGPGTRLTVL.

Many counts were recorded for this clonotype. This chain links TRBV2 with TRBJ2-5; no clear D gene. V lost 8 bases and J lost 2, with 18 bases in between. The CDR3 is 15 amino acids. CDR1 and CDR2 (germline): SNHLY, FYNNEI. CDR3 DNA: TGTGCCAGCGGAGAGAAAGGGCTGGGGCAAGAGACCCAGTACTTC. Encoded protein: CASGEKGLGQETQYF.

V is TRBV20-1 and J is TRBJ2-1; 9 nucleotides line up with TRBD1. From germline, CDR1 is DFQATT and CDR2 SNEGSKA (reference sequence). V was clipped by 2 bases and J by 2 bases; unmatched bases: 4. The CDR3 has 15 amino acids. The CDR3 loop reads CSARNGQGPYNEQFF. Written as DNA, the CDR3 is TGCAGTGCTAGAAACGGACAGGGGCCCTACAATGAGCAGTTCTTC.

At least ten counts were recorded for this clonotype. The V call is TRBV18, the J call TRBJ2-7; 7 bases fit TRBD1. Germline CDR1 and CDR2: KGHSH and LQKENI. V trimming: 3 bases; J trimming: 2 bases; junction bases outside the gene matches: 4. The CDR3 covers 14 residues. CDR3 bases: TGTGCCAGCTCACCGGACAGGTTTACCTACGAGCAGTACTTC. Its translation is CASSPDRFTYEQYF.

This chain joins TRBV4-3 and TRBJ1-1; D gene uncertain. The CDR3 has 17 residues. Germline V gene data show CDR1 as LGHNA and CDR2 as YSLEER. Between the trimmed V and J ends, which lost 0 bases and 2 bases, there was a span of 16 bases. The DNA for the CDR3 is TGCGCCAGCAGCCAAGATGTAATGACGGACCCTAACACTGAAGCTTTCTTT. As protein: CASSQDVMTDPNTEAFF.

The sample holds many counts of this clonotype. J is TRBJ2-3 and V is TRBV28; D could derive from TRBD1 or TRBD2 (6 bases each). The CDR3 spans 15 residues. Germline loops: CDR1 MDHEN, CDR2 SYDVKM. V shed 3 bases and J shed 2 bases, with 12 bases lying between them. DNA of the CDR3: TGTGCCAGCAGTTTCAAGGGGGGTGTCACAGATACGCAGTATTTT. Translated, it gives CASSFKGGVTDTQYF.

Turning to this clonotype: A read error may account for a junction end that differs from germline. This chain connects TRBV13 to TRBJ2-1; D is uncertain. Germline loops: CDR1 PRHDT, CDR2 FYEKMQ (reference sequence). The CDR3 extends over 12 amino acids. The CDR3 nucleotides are TGTGCCGGCAGTAACGGTTACAATGAGCAGTTCTTC. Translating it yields CAGSNGYNEQFF.

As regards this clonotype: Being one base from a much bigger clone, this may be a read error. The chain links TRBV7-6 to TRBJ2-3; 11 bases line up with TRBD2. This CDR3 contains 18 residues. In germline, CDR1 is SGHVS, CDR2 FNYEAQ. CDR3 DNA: TGTGCCGGCAGCTTTGCACCGGGACTAGCGGAGCTCACAGATACGCAGTATTTT. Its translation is CAGSFAPGLAELTDTQYF.

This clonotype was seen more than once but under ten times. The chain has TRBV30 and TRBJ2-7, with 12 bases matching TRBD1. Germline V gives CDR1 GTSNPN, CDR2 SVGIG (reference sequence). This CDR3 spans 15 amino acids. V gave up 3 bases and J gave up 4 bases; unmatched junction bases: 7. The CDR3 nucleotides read TGTGCCTGGAGGGACCGGGACAGGGGGCAGTACGAGCAGTACTTC. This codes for CAWRDRDRGQYEQYF. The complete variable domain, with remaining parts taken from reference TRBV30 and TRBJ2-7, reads SQTIHQWPATLVQPVGSPLSLECTVEGTSNPNLYWYRQAAGRGLQLLFYSVGIGQISSEVPQNLSASRPQDRQFILSSKKLLLSDSGFYLCAWRDRDRGQYEQYFGPGTRLTVT.